This T cell receptor (beta chain) stems from a study of blood T cells in healthy people across ages. Looked up from germline, CDR1 is MNHEY and CDR2 is SVGEGT. J was trimmed by 5 bases and V by 6 bases; bases with no gene match: 5. This CDR3 region has 14 residues. A second 7 to 11 cycle PCR used barcoded and J-beta primers. Each TCR beta cDNA got a 12-nucleotide random molecular identifier. TCRdb fed the 5' RACE reads into MiXCR, producing one record per CDR3 protein. The sample contains some 1.5 million distinct CDR3 sequences, roughly 43% of which appear only once. This clonotype was sampled from a woman between 18 and 30 years old in good health. The chain combines TRBV6-2 or TRBV6-3 with TRBJ2-1; 9 bases are a match to TRBD1. Sequencing used blood. The CDR3 coding sequence is TGTGCCAGCAGGGGACAGGGTAGGAACAATGAGCAGTTCTTC. Translated, it gives CASRGQGRNNEQFF.